The 23 T cell receptor beta chains given below trace back to one sample, sequenced in a study of spatial heterogeneity in lung cancer (dated by TCRdb to 2018 to 2020). Libraries were built with 5' RACE. Sequenced on a NextSeq 500. TCRdb took the public reads, trimmed them with fastp at Q25, ran MiXCR for clone calling and kept in-frame beta chains. Each entry is one CDR3 protein sequence, shown with its most common DNA and genes. This sample gives about 78,000 distinct CDR3 sequences in total; roughly 8% of them show up just once. Roughly 7% of the sample is taken by the ten largest. Explained via the paper, the time point label denotes: sample taken at primary tumor resection. This sample comprised PBMCs, obtained at surgery. The receptors derive from a male donor with early-stage non-small cell lung cancer.

This clonotype was counted at least ten times. J is TRBJ2-2 and V is TRBV7-9; tentatively, D is TRBD1 (5 bases). The CDR3 is made up of 14 amino acids. Trimming cost V 3 bases and J 4 bases, with 9 bases left between them. Germline assignment: CDR1 SEHNR and CDR2 FQNEAQ (reference sequence). In DNA, the CDR3 is TGTGCCAGCAGCTTGGTCCAGGGCACCGGGGAGCTGTTTTTT. This encodes CASSLVQGTGELFF.

The sample holds many counts of this clonotype. The chain is built from TRBV21-1 and TRBJ2-7. TRBV21-1 is a known pseudogene. There are 14 residues in the CDR3. The CDR3 coding sequence is TGTGCCACCTACCGTAGGACGGTGACCTACGAGCAGTACTTC. Its protein product is CATYRRTVTYEQYF.

At least ten counts were recorded for this clonotype. The chain has TRBV20-1 and TRBJ2-3; D tentatively fits TRBD1 or TRBD2 (5 bases each). Germline-derived CDR1 and CDR2 are DFQATT and SNEGSKA (reference sequence). There are 13 residues in the CDR3. V lost 6 bases and J 0 bases, leaving 10 bases between the germline ends. CDR3 DNA: TGCAGTGCGGGACCGGAAAGCACAGATACGCAGTATTTT. It yields the protein CSAGPESTDTQYF.

In this sample, this clonotype turned up a few times. This rearrangement joins TRBV5-5 to TRBJ2-2, with TRBD1 matching 7 bases. J gave up 4 bases and V 4 bases, and 7 bases lay outside the gene matches. This CDR3 is built from 15 residues. Germline V CDR1 and CDR2: SGHKS, YYEKEE (reference sequence). DNA of the CDR3: TGTGCCAGCAGCGCCCAACAGGGGTTCACCGGGGAGCTGTTTTTT. Residues: CASSAQQGFTGELFF.

This rearrangement joins TRBV7-9 to TRBJ2-4; D not certain. This CDR3 has 17 amino acids. Trimming stripped 2 bases from V and 0 bases from J, with 14 bases between. Germline assignment: CDR1 SEHNR and CDR2 FQNEAQ (reference sequence). CDR3 in amino acids: CASSLNPEVGAKNIQYF. In DNA, the CDR3 is TGTGCCAGCAGCTTAAATCCAGAGGTCGGAGCCAAAAACATTCAGTACTTC.

The J gene is TRBJ1-5, the V gene TRBV10-3, with 8 bases lining up with TRBD1. Germline CDR1 is ENHRY and CDR2 is SYGVKD. This CDR3 spans 17 amino acids. V gave up 3 bases and J gave up 2 bases; unmatched junction bases: 9. CDR3 coding DNA: TGTGCCATCAGTGAAGGTGGACAGGGCGAAGGCAATCAGCCCCAGCATTTT. Translating it yields CAISEGGQGEGNQPQHF.

The chain has TRBV14 and TRBJ2-7; D may be TRBD1 (6 bases). The CDR3 spans 15 residues. Trimming removed 1 base at V and 3 bases at J, with 13 bases between. CDR1 is SGHDN, CDR2 FVKESK, per germline. The CDR3 reads CASSQGTGQFYEQYF. The CDR3 nucleotides read TGTGCCAGCAGCCAAGGAACAGGACAGTTCTACGAGCAGTACTTC.

This clonotype was observed many times. The chain couples TRBV27 to TRBJ1-1; tentatively, D is TRBD1 (5 bases). Germline CDR1 reads MNHEY; CDR2 reads SMNVEV (reference sequence). The CDR3 totals 11 residues. The CDR3 sequence is CASYRGVEAFF. The CDR3 coding sequence is TGTGCGAGTTACCGGGGGGTAGAAGCTTTCTTT.

This clonotype was detected many times. The chain joins TRBV12-3 or TRBV12-4 to TRBJ2-5; D unclear. The CDR3 is 13 residues long. V was pared by 6 bases and J by 5 bases, with 13 bases between. CDR3: CASSPVSLETQYF. The CDR3 DNA reads as TGTGCCAGCAGCCCCGTTTCGCTGGAGACCCAGTACTTC.

This clonotype was seen at least ten times. The chain combines TRBV5-1 with TRBJ1-3, with D unclear. This CDR3 comprises 15 residues. Germline V gene sequence: CDR1 SGHRS, CDR2 YFSETQ. With 2 bases removed from V and 1 base from J, the gap between germline ends came to 10 bases. Written as DNA, the CDR3 is TGCGCCAGCAGCTTAGCCCCTGGATCTGGAAACACCATATATTTT. This sequence encodes CASSLAPGSGNTIYF.

This clonotype came up many times. The rearrangement uses TRBV29-1 and TRBJ1-1; D may be TRBD1 (5 bases). CDR1 is SQVTM, CDR2 ANQGSEA, per germline. The CDR3 sequence is 11 residues long. With 3 bases removed from V and 5 bases from J, the gap between germline ends came to 7 bases. CDR3 protein: CSVDRGTEAFF. CDR3 sequence (DNA): TGCAGCGTTGACCGGGGGACTGAAGCTTTCTTT.

V is TRBV7-9 and J is TRBJ1-2, with TRBD1 as a possible D gene (6 bases). Germline lookup yields CDR1 SEHNR and CDR2 FQNEAQ (reference sequence). Between the trimmed V and J ends, which lost 1 base and 2 bases, there was a span of 8 bases. The CDR3 has 14 amino acids. The CDR3 protein is CASSLETGNYGYTF. As DNA, the CDR3 is TGTGCCAGCAGCTTAGAAACAGGGAACTATGGCTACACCTTC.

The sample holds many counts of this clonotype. V and J are TRBV4-3 and TRBJ2-3; D possibly corresponds to TRBD2 (6 bases). CDR3 length equals 18 residues. The V gene lost 0 bases and the J gene lost 2 bases, with 18 bases spanning the gap. Germline loops: CDR1 LGHNA, CDR2 YSLEER. CDR3 bases: TGCGCCAGCAGCCAAGAACCCCTAGGGCGGGGATTCACAGATACGCAGTATTTT. Its translation: CASSQEPLGRGFTDTQYF.

The chain uses TRBV7-2 and TRBJ2-4; D gene unclear. Germline CDR1 and CDR2: SGHTA and FQGNSA. The CDR3 has 17 residues. V was cut by 0 bases and J by 0 bases, with 12 bases left in between. The CDR3, as DNA: TGTGCCAGCAGCTTAGCCCCCTCCAGCCTAGCCAAAAACATTCAGTACTTC. Translated: CASSLAPSSLAKNIQYF.

The table lists this clonotype with many counts. In DNA form, the CDR3 reads TGTGCCAGCAGCTTGGGGAGGCATGAGCAGTTCTTC. Translation gives CASSLGRHEQFF. This chain uses TRBV11-2 with TRBJ2-1; perhaps TRBD2 as D (6 bases). CDR1 SGHAT and CDR2 FQNNGV come from the germline V gene. This CDR3 spans 12 amino acids. The ends were cut back, 3 bases at V and 8 bases at J, with 8 bases in the middle.

This clonotype was counted ten times or more. The chain uses TRBV6-5 and TRBJ2-1; the D gene is possibly TRBD2 (6 bases). V was cut by 5 bases and J by 15 bases, with 17 bases left in between. The V gene's germline CDR1 is MNHEY and CDR2 SVGAGI. The CDR3 runs 12 residues. CDR3: CASSTGPPGRFF. The CDR3 bases are TGTGCCAGCAGTACGGGACCCCCCGGGAGGTTCTTC.

This chain uses TRBV5-5 with TRBJ2-3; D tentatively reads TRBD1 or TRBD2 (5 bases each). Per germline, CDR1 SGHKS and CDR2 YYEKEE (reference sequence). The CDR3 has 15 amino acids. V lost 3 bases and J lost 4, with 15 bases in between. The CDR3 sequence: CASSYGTGSPDTQYF. The CDR3 bases are TGTGCCAGCAGCTATGGGACGGGTTCGCCAGATACGCAGTATTTT.

The chain combines TRBV18 with TRBJ1-3; tentatively, D is TRBD1 (5 bases). Germline values: CDR1 KGHSH, CDR2 LQKENI. V lost 5 bases and J lost 0, with 14 bases in between. There are 16 residues in the CDR3. In nucleotides, the CDR3 is TGTGCCAGCTCAGCCGGGACCGACAGCTCTGGAAACACCATATATTTT. Protein: CASSAGTDSSGNTIYF. Combining the CDR3 with reference TRBV18 and TRBJ1-3 gives the whole variable domain NAGVMQNPRHLVRRRGQEARLRCSPMKGHSHVYWYRQLPEEGLKFMVYLQKENIIDESGMPKERFSAEFPKEGPSILRIQQVVRGDSAAYFCASSAGTDSSGNTIYFGEGSWLTVV.

This rearrangement joins TRBV5-1 to TRBJ2-7; D might be TRBD1 or TRBD2, each matching 6 bases. Germline CDR1 is SGHRS and CDR2 is YFSETQ. The V gene lost 5 bases and the J gene lost 5 bases, with 17 bases spanning the gap. The CDR3 extends over 14 amino acids. The CDR3 region is CASRHSGGGNEQYF. The CDR3 nucleotides are TGCGCCAGCAGGCACTCTGGAGGGGGAAACGAGCAGTACTTC.

In DNA form, the CDR3 reads TGTGCCAGCAGACGGGACAGCCAAACGGGGGGCTACACCTTC. The encoded protein is CASRRDSQTGGYTF. The genes are TRBV6-5 and TRBJ1-2, with 7 bases matching TRBD1. From germline, CDR1 is MNHEY and CDR2 SVGAGI. The trim removed 6 bases at V and 8 bases at J, leaving 12 bases unmatched. The CDR3 covers 14 residues.

This clonotype came up many times. V gene TRBV6-6 combines with J gene TRBJ2-3, with 10 bases fitting TRBD1. The CDR3 has 15 residues. The germline V gene has CDR1 MNHNY and CDR2 SVGAGI (reference sequence). The junction had 7 bases not matched to a gene; V was cut back by 4 bases and J by 6 bases. DNA for the CDR3: TGTGCCAGCAGTTCCCTGGGACAGGGGAGGGATACGCAGTATTTT. Its translation is CASSSLGQGRDTQYF.

This clonotype occurred many times. The chain links TRBV6-5 to TRBJ1-2, with D unclear. Germline-derived CDR1 and CDR2 are MNHEY and SVGAGI. CDR3 length: 14 residues. The V gene lost 2 bases and the J gene lost 2 bases, with 9 bases spanning the gap. Here the CDR3 reads CASSYDAPNYGYTF. In DNA, the CDR3 is TGTGCCAGCAGTTACGATGCGCCGAACTATGGCTACACCTTC.

This clonotype was observed many times. The chain has TRBV6-1 and TRBJ1-5; 11 nucleotides agree with TRBD1. Germline CDR1 is MNHNS and CDR2 is SASEGT. V shed 6 bases and J 7 bases; nucleotides not matched to a gene: 5. This CDR3 is 14 amino acids long. CDR3 DNA: TGTGCCAGCAGCTGGACAGGGGGCGCCCAGCCCCAGCATTTT. Residues: CASSWTGGAQPQHF.